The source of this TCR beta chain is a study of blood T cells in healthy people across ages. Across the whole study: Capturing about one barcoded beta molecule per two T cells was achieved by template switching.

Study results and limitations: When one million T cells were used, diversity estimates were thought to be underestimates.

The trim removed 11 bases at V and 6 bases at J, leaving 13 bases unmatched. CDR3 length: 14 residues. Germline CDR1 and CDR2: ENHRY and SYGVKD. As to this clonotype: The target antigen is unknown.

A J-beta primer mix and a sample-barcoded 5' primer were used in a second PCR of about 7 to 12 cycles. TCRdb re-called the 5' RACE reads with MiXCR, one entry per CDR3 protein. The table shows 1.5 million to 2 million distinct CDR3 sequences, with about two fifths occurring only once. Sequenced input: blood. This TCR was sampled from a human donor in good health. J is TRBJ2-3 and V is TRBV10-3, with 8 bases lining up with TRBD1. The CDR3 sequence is CALQTGGSVDTQYF. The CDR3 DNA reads TGTGCCCTGCAAACAGGGGGGAGTGTGGATACGCAGTATTTT.